The TCR beta chain described here comes from a study of T-cell reconstitution after alpha-beta-depleted transplantation in children. V lost 10 bases, J lost 1 base, and 14 bases lay in between. From germline, CDR1 is MNHNS and CDR2 SASEGT. This CDR3 spans 13 amino acids. Study-level points and caveats: After transplant, high TCRbeta diversity at day 60 in some patients arose from surviving recipient T cells and thymic progenitors. Newly produced T cells mostly provided counts and TCRbeta diversity after one year, as hyperexpanded clones declined. As was reported, about two months after transplant, alpha-beta T cells came from several hundred expanded graft clones.

This clonotype has only a few counts. Its antigen is currently unknown. Unique molecular identifiers featured in how the TCRbeta library was prepared. Each CDR3 protein is one row after TCRdb ran MiXCR on the PCR reads. Seen here are about a million distinct CDR3 sequences, roughly 29% observed once, and the top ten hold roughly 28%. This material consisted of PBMCs, mostly from graft donor cells, taken 360 days after TCRalphabeta/CD19-depleted stem cell transplant. The source is a boy under two years old who had a stem cell transplant for SCID, so the T cells may come from the graft donor. This chain connects TRBV6-1 to TRBJ2-7; possible D gene TRBD2, 6 bases. CDR3 bases: TGTGCCACCCGGAGGGCAAGATCCTACGAGCAGTACTTC. This sequence encodes CATRRARSYEQYF.